This T cell receptor beta chain was identified during a study of shared clonotypes between healthy human individuals. Methods used by the authors: Junction-only immunoSEQ data arrived without quality scores, meaning filtering differed. Sequenced by immunoSEQ multiplex PCR; TCRdb stores in-frame clones only, minus some. D and trimming were read from the DNA, whereas the V and J calls and clone size are those reported in that table. Of some 2,400,000 clones listed, 90% to 96% are singletons. Notes on this clone: At the DNA level, this CDR3 is encoded by other sequences in the same sample as well.

CDR1 and CDR2 (germline): MNHEY, SMNVEV (reference sequence). This CDR3 region has 13 residues. The V and J ends lost 4 bases and 0 bases respectively, with 5 bases between them. The sample taken for sequencing was naive CD4+ T cells sorted from blood. Subset specified: CD45RA+ positively selected. This TCR was sampled from a man between 18 and 35 years old in good health. The chain is built from TRBV27 and TRBJ2-3; D remains ambiguous. CDR3 region: CASSSTSTDTQYF. In DNA form, the CDR3 reads TGTGCCAGCAGTTCCACTAGCACAGATACGCAGTATTTT.